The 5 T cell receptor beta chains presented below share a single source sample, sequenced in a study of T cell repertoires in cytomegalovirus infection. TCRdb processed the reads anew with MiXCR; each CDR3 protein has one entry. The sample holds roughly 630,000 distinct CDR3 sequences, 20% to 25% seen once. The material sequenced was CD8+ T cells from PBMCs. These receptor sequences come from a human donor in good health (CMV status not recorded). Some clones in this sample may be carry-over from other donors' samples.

The CDR3 loop reads CSAREAQAGVNQPQHF. DNA for the CDR3: TGCAGTGCTAGAGAGGCCCAGGCGGGGGTCAATCAGCCCCAGCATTTT. The V and J genes are TRBV20-1 and TRBJ1-5; D may be TRBD1 (5 bases). Germline assignment: CDR1 DFQATT and CDR2 SNEGSKA (reference sequence). The length of the CDR3 is 16 residues. V lost 0 bases and J 3 bases, leaving 15 bases between the germline ends.

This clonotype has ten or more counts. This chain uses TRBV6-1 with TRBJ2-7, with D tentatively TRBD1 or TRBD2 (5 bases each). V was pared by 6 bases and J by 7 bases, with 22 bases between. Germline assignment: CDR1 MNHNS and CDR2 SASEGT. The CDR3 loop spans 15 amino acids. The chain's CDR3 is CASRTSRTRAEEQYV. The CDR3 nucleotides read TGTGCCAGCAGGACGTCCCGGACAAGAGCGGAGGAGCAGTACGTC.

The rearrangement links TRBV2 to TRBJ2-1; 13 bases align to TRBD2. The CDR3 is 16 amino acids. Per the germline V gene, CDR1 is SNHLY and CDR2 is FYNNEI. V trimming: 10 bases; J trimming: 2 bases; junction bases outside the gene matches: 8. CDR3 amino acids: CATLGTSGGAYNEQFF. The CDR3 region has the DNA TGTGCCACCCTTGGCACTAGCGGGGGGGCCTACAATGAGCAGTTCTTC.

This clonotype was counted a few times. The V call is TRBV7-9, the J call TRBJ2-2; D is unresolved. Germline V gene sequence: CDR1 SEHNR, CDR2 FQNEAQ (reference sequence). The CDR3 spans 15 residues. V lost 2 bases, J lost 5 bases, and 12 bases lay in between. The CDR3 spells CASSLPSAITGELFF. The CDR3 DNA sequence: TGTGCCAGCAGCTTACCTTCGGCAATTACCGGGGAGCTGTTTTTT.

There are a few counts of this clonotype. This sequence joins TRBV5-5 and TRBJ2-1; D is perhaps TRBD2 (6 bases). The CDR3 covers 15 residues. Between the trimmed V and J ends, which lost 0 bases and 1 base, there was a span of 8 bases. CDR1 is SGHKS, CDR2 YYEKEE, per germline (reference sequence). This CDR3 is CASSLAGDSYNEQFF. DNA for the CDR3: TGTGCCAGCAGCTTGGCGGGGGATTCCTACAATGAGCAGTTCTTC. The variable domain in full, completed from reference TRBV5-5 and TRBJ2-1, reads DAGVTQSPTHLIKTRGQQVTLRCSPISGHKSVSWYQQVLGQGPQFIFQYYEKEERGRGNFPDRFSARQFPNYSSELNVNALLLGDSALYLCASSLAGDSYNEQFFGPGTRLTVL.